The present entry profiles one TCR beta chain with its context. What it recognizes is unknown. This sample is drawn from a study of Tregs in tolerant kidney transplant recipients. Study-wide points: Antigen-driven expansion was suggested because donor-specific Tregs expanded more than all Tregs in tolerant patients. Biological reproducibility was not directly addressed in this study. Nucleotide sequences could not be compared across some patients' samples due to primer changes.

The repertoire was sequenced with immunoSEQ multiplex PCR; TCRdb's copy has only in-frame clones and lacks some. This table holds about 15,000 clones, around three quarters found once. An overnight rest at 37°C with 200 IU/ml IL-2 preceded regulatory T cell sorting from thawed PBMCs. The CDR3 is 13 residues long. Per the germline V gene, CDR1 is MGHDK and CDR2 is SYGVNS. The germline V and J ends were trimmed by 5 bases and 3 bases, with 10 bases remaining between them. J is TRBJ1-1 and V is TRBV25-1; D unclear. The sequence derives from a human donor who received a combined kidney and bone marrow transplant. The sequencing here drew on Tregs from blood, taken before the transplant. The DNA of the CDR3 is TGTGCCAGCAGTACTCTAATGGACACTGAAGCTTTCTTT. This codes for CASSTLMDTEAFF.